This T cell receptor (beta chain) is drawn from a study of shared clonotypes between healthy human individuals. Background on the study: Three plates each covered CD4 naive and memory; CD8 naive two, CD8 memory one. Study results and caveats: Compared with memory subsets, naive subsets generally had larger estimated richness. In contrast to clonotypes shared by all four donors, non-shared clonotypes had lower generation probabilities.

CDR3 length equals 15 residues. The germline CDR1 and CDR2 sequences are SGHNT and YYREEE (reference sequence). V dropped 0 bases and J dropped 4; count of bases not matched to a gene: 6. Profiled with immunoSEQ multiplex PCR; TCRdb holds only in-frame clones, not every one. The sample has over a million clones, around 78% seen once. CD45RA-negative memory and CD45RA+ naive subsets were split from the CD4+ cells. This clone was observed a single time. Its cognate antigen is unknown. This sequence joins TRBV5-4 and TRBJ2-7; TRBD1 agrees at 8 bases. The sequencing input was memory CD4+ T cells from PBMCs. Noted subset: CD45RA-negative fraction. The origin of this receptor is a man between 18 and 35 years old in good health. Some clones in this sample may be carry-over from other donors' samples. Written as DNA, the CDR3 is TGTGCCAGCAGCTTGGGGGGACAGGCATCTTACGAGCAGTACTTC. It yields the protein CASSLGGQASYEQYF.